The 9 T cell receptor beta chains presented below share a single source sample, sequenced in a study of cytomegalovirus exposure and HLA in healthy donors. PCR primers comprised 60 Vbeta and 13 Jbeta primers. Measured with immunoSEQ multiplex PCR; TCRdb has only the in-frame clones, and not every one. The sample shows 75,000 to 95,000 clones, 84% of them seen only once. The sequencing sample was made of PBMCs. Receptors originate from a woman aged 18-29 years in good health and CMV-seropositive.

The V gene is TRBV7-9, the J gene TRBJ1-2; a weak D match, TRBD1 (6 bases). The V gene's germline CDR1 is SEHNR and CDR2 FQNEAQ (reference sequence). This CDR3 is built from 13 residues. V was pared by 4 bases and J by 8 bases, with 14 bases between. CDR3 residues: CASSWRGAVGYTF. Written as DNA, the CDR3 is TGTGCCAGCAGCTGGCGGGGGGCGGTGGGCTACACCTTC.

The chain uses TRBV5-1 and TRBJ2-3, with TRBD2 identical over 11 bases. The J segment lost 4 bases and the V segment lost 4 bases, leaving 8 bases of the junction unmatched. The CDR3 runs 16 residues. Per the germline V gene, CDR1 is SGHRS and CDR2 is YFSETQ. CDR3 coding DNA: TGCGCCAGCAGCCCTCTAGCGGGGGGCGGTTCAGATACGCAGTATTTT. Protein product: CASSPLAGGGSDTQYF.

The CDR3: CASSTGTLSGNTIYF. The CDR3, as DNA: TGTGCCAGTTCGACGGGGACACTTTCTGGAAACACCATATATTTT. This sequence joins TRBV7-9 and TRBJ1-3; tentative D call: TRBD1 (6 bases). The CDR3 consists of 15 residues. Deletions cut 9 bases from V and 1 base from J, with 16 bases between. Germline loops: CDR1 SEHNR, CDR2 FQNEAQ (reference sequence).

The chain is built from TRBV11-2 and TRBJ1-6; D is undetermined. Germline V lookup: CDR1 SGHAT, CDR2 FQNNGV. The length of the CDR3 is 17 residues. Trimming pared 2 bases from V and 6 bases from J, leaving 17 bases between. This CDR3 is CASSLTWSGGSNSPLHF. CDR3 sequence (DNA): TGTGCCAGCAGCTTAACCTGGTCAGGAGGATCTAATTCACCCCTCCACTTT.

The chain couples TRBV9 to TRBJ1-2; 8 bases fit TRBD1. The CDR3 is 13 amino acids. The V and J ends lost 2 bases and 7 bases, in that order; junction bases with no gene match: 4. The germline gives CDR1 SGDLS, CDR2 YYNGEE. Here the CDR3 DNA reads TGTGCCAGCAGCGTCGACAGGGGACGTGGCTACACCTTC. This encodes CASSVDRGRGYTF.

The rearrangement uses TRBV5-8 and TRBJ2-7; a possible D gene is TRBD2 (6 bases). Between the trimmed V and J ends, which lost 0 bases and 3 bases, there was a span of 13 bases. The CDR3 runs to 15 residues. CDR1 and CDR2 (germline): SGHTS, YDEGEE. CDR3 DNA sequence: TGTGCCAGCAGCTTGGCGAGCGGGTTCCTCTACGAGCAGTACTTC. Amino acid sequence: CASSLASGFLYEQYF.

The chain is built from TRBV4-1 and TRBJ2-5; D gene uncertain. Germline V CDR1 and CDR2: MGHRA, YSYEKL. There are 15 residues in the CDR3. V was clipped by 2 bases and J by 0 bases, with 10 bases between them. The CDR3 DNA is TGCGCCAGCAGCCAACTCTTGCGGCACCAAGAGACCCAGTACTTC. This codes for CASSQLLRHQETQYF.

This chain links TRBV29-1 with TRBJ1-1, with TRBD1 matching 7 bases. Germline V gene lookup returns CDR1 SQVTM and CDR2 ANQGSEA. The CDR3 spans 17 residues. V lost 5 bases and J lost 3; bases outside the gene matches: 18. CDR3 sequence reads: CSVNPLEDREGYTEAFF. CDR3 in DNA: TGCAGCGTTAATCCTCTTGAAGACAGGGAAGGGTACACTGAAGCTTTCTTT.

The genes are TRBV14 and TRBJ1-2, with TRBD1 matching over 7 bases. The CDR3 loop spans 18 amino acids. Germline V CDR1 and CDR2: SGHDN, FVKESK. Trimming at V came to 1 base and at J to 0 bases, leaving 11 bases not matched to a gene. The CDR3 loop is CASSQVGGRQGTNYGYTF. Here the CDR3 DNA reads TGTGCCAGCAGCCAAGTTGGGGGCAGACAGGGCACTAACTATGGCTACACCTTC.